A selection of T cell receptor beta chains follows, all from one sample in a study of T cell responses to AZD1222 COVID-19 vaccine. Some clones are missing from TCRdb's copy, which holds only in-frame ones; the method was immunoSEQ multiplex PCR. The table lists around 120,000 clones, about 91% of them singletons, with under 3.5% in the top ten. The specimen was peripheral blood, collected on day 0 of AZD1222 vaccination. The receptors were gathered from an adult in good health. Each CDR3 is given with its conserved first and last residue. The order of the fields is D gene, clone size, V gene, J gene, CDR3 DNA, CDR3 protein. D genes are given only for firm matches. Size tells how often a clone was seen (once, few, many) or the class of an expanded clone, and some rows leave it out.

>TRBD1|.|TRBV19|TRBJ2-1
TGTGCCAGTAGTATAAGGGTAGACAGGGTGGAGTTCTTC
CASSIRVDRVEFF
>TRBD1|.|TRBV2|TRBJ1-5
TGTGCCAGCAGTGTAAGACAGGGATATAGCAATCAGCCCCAGCATTTT
CASSVRQGYSNQPQHF
>TRBD1|.|TRBV18|TRBJ2-1
TGTGCCAGCTCACCAACGGCAGGGGGCATCGATGAGCAGTTCTTC
CASSPTAGGIDEQFF
>.|few|TRBV7-9|TRBJ1-2
TGTGCCAGCAGTCAACCAGGGTTACCCTATGGCTACACCTTC
CASSQPGLPYGYTF
>.|.|TRBV18|TRBJ2-2
TGTGCCAGCTCCATTGGGTCGAACACCGGGGAGCTGTTTTTT
CASSIGSNTGELFF
>.|once|TRBV28|TRBJ2-2
TGTGCCTCAAACGTGGGGTCGAACACCGGGGAGCTGTTTTTT
CASNVGSNTGELFF
>TRBD1|.|TRBV5-5|TRBJ1-2
TGTGCCAGCAGCGAGGGACAGGGACTCGGCTACACCTTC
CASSEGQGLGYTF
>TRBD1|.|TRBV29-1|TRBJ2-1
TGCAGCGTGACAGGGGTACTAGGGAATGAGCAGTTCTTC
CSVTGVLGNEQFF
>.|.|TRBV12-3/TRBV12-4|TRBJ2-3
TGTGCCAGCAGTTTCCCCTGGGATTTT
CASSFPWDF
>.|once|TRBV30|TRBJ2-1
TGTGCCTGGTTGACCCTCGCCAATGAGCAGTTCTTC
CAWLTLANEQFF
>TRBD1|.|TRBV19|TRBJ2-6
TGTGCCAGTAGTATACTGTCCAGGGGGCCCGGGGCCAACGTCCTGACTTTC
CASSILSRGPGANVLTF
>TRBD1|.|TRBV4-2|TRBJ2-3
TGTGCCAGCAGCCAAGAGGGGACAGACCATACGCAGTATTTT
CASSQEGTDHTQYF
>TRBD1|.|TRBV5-6|TRBJ2-7
TGTGCCAGCAGCTTAATGGGGCCCGGGACAGGGGTTCTCTACGAGCAGTACTTC
CASSLMGPGTGVLYEQYF
>.|.|TRBV5-1|TRBJ2-1
TGCGCCAGCAGCTTGGACGGGACACCTGCCTACAATGAGCAGTTCTTC
CASSLDGTPAYNEQFF
>.|.|TRBV25-1|TRBJ2-7
TGTGCCAGCAGTGACGGACAGAGCTCCTACGAGCAGTACTTC
CASSDGQSSYEQYF
>TRBD1|.|TRBV5-1|TRBJ1-2
TGCGCCAGCAACCCAGGGGGCAGCTATGGCTACACCTTC
CASNPGGSYGYTF
>TRBD1|.|TRBV15|TRBJ2-2
TGTGCCACCAGCAGATTTTCGACAGGGTTTGGGATCACCGGGGAGCTGTTTTTT
CATSRFSTGFGITGELFF
>TRBD2|.|TRBV9|TRBJ2-1
TGTGCCAGCAGCGTAGCCCCGACGACTAGCGGGATGTATGATGAGCAGTTCTTC
CASSVAPTTSGMYDEQFF
>.|.|TRBV9|TRBJ1-3
TGTGCCAGCAGCGGCCACCGCTCTGGAAACACCATATATTTT
CASSGHRSGNTIYF
>TRBD2|.|TRBV7-2|TRBJ2-7
TGTGCCAGCAGCTTAGGGGGGACTAGCGAGCCTTACGAGCAGTACTTC
CASSLGGTSEPYEQYF
>TRBD1|.|TRBV5-6|TRBJ1-2
TGTGCCAGCAGCTTGGGCCGACGACAGGGGGCTAATGGCTACACCTTC
CASSLGRRQGANGYTF
>.|.|TRBV7-9|TRBJ1-2
TGTGCCAGCAGCCCATATGCAGGACACCCTGCCTATGGCTACACCTTC
CASSPYAGHPAYGYTF
>TRBD1|.|TRBV28|TRBJ1-5
TGTGCCAGCAGTCTCGATAGCACAGGGGGCTGGGGTCAGCCCCAGCATTTT
CASSLDSTGGWGQPQHF
>.|.|TRBV20-1|TRBJ2-1
TGCAGTGCTAGTGGGTTGGCCAATGAGCAGTTCTTC
CSASGLANEQFF
>.|.|TRBV27|TRBJ1-5
TGTGCCAGCAGTTTATCGGGGGGCAATCAGCCCCAGCATTTT
CASSLSGGNQPQHF
>.|.|TRBV19|TRBJ1-2
TGTGCCAGTAGTCCGGGAGAATACCCTAACTATGGCTACACCTTC
CASSPGEYPNYGYTF
>.|.|TRBV28|TRBJ1-1
TGTGCCAGTTTACAGGGGAACACTGAAGCTTTCTTT
CASLQGNTEAFF
>TRBD2|.|TRBV6-2/TRBV6-3|TRBJ2-7
TGTGCCAGCAGTTACTATGGACTAGCCGACTACGAGCAGTACTTC
CASSYYGLADYEQYF
>.|.|TRBV5-1|TRBJ2-6
TGCGCCAGCAGCTTGGAGGGCCCTGGGGCCAACGTCCTGACTTTC
CASSLEGPGANVLTF
>.|.|TRBV7-9|TRBJ1-1
TGTGCCAGCAGCTTATCACACAGGGAAGGGACTGAAGCTTTCTTT
CASSLSHREGTEAFF
>.|.|TRBV6-6|TRBJ1-2
TGTGCCAGCAGTTACGGAGCTAACTATGGCTACACCTTC
CASSYGANYGYTF
>.|.|TRBV6-5|TRBJ2-1
TGTGCCAGCAGTTCTGGACTGAACAATGAGCAGTTCTTC
CASSSGLNNEQFF
>.|.|TRBV6-5|TRBJ2-6
TGTGCCAGCAGAGGAACCCGGGACCAAGGATACGTCCTGACTTTC
CASRGTRDQGYVLTF
>.|few|TRBV19|TRBJ2-1
TGTGCCAGTACCCCGGGACAAAACAATGAGCAGTTCTTC
CASTPGQNNEQFF
>TRBD1|.|TRBV7-9|TRBJ1-1
TGTGCCGGTGACAGGGAGAGAATGAACACTGAAGCTTTCTTT
CAGDRERMNTEAFF
>.|.|TRBV6-5|TRBJ1-6
TGTGCCAGCAGTTACTCGGGCAGAGAGAATTCACCCCTCCACTTT
CASSYSGRENSPLHF
>.|.|TRBV7-2|TRBJ2-6
TGTGCCAGCAGCTTAGGTGCGTTCTCTGGGGCCAACGTCCTGACTTTC
CASSLGAFSGANVLTF
>.|once|TRBV7-8|TRBJ1-4
TGTGCCAGCAGCTTAGTAACGGGGGAAGAACTGTTTTTT
CASSLVTGEELFF
>TRBD1|.|TRBV5-1|TRBJ1-3
TGCGCCAGCAGCTTGGGCCTACAGGGGTTCGGAAACACCATATATTTT
CASSLGLQGFGNTIYF
>TRBD1|.|TRBV6-5|TRBJ2-7
TGTGCCAGCAGTTCCTCGGGACAGGTGATCTACGAGCAGTACTTC
CASSSSGQVIYEQYF
>TRBD1|.|TRBV29-1|TRBJ2-1
TGCAGCGGGGGACAGGGGGCGGATGAGCAGTTCTTC
CSGGQGADEQFF
>.|.|TRBV12-5|TRBJ1-5
TGTGCTAGTGGTTTGGAGAAGGGCCAGCCCCAGCATTTT
CASGLEKGQPQHF
>TRBD2|once|TRBV19|TRBJ2-3
TGTGCCAGTAGTGACTGGACTAGCGGCACAGATACGCAGTATTTT
CASSDWTSGTDTQYF
>.|.|TRBV29-1|TRBJ1-2
TGCAGCGTTGAAGGGGCGAGGGTTGGCTACACCTTC
CSVEGARVGYTF
>.|.|TRBV19|TRBJ1-1
TGTGCCAGTAGGATAAACCGGGACGGGGGCACTGAAGCTTTCTTT
CASRINRDGGTEAFF
>.|.|TRBV19|TRBJ1-2
TGTGCCAGTAGTATTGAGGGCACAAGGGGCTACACCTTC
CASSIEGTRGYTF